This TCR beta chain was recovered during a study of T cell responses to AZD1222 COVID-19 vaccine. Study context: Pooled together were second doses at about 4 or about 12 weeks.

With respect to this clone: The antigen is not known.

The J segment lost 7 bases and the V segment lost 3 bases, leaving 5 bases of the junction unmatched. This CDR3 has 15 amino acids. Germline V lookup: CDR1 LNHNV, CDR2 YYDKDF (reference sequence). The table came from immunoSEQ multiplex PCR; TCRdb's copy has only in-frame clones and leaves some out. The repertoire holds 90,000 to 150,000 clones, under 95% seen once, with about 5.3% in the top ten. Study-wide results and limits: Across spike, vaccine-associated CD4 TCRs were found, dominant at 160-218 and 743-854. The donors showed a predominance of white British ancestry and of females, with possible underestimation of clonal diversity. Reports indicate that nearly half of spike-specific TCRs are directed at unmutated variant regions.

This sequence was found in an adult in good health. The V gene is TRBV15, the J gene TRBJ2-1; 11 bases align to TRBD2. The sample was peripheral blood, taken on day 0 of AZD1222 vaccination. The CDR3 region is CATSSGTSGGNEQFF. In DNA, the CDR3 is TGTGCCACCAGCAGCGGGACTAGCGGAGGAAATGAGCAGTTCTTC. The full variable domain, completed using reference TRBV15 and TRBJ2-1, is DAMVIQNPRYQVTQFGKPVTLSCSQTLNHNVMYWYQQKSSQAPKLLFHYYDKDFNNEADTPDNFQSRRPNTSFCFLDIRSPGLGDTAMYLCATSSGTSGGNEQFFGPGTRLTVL.